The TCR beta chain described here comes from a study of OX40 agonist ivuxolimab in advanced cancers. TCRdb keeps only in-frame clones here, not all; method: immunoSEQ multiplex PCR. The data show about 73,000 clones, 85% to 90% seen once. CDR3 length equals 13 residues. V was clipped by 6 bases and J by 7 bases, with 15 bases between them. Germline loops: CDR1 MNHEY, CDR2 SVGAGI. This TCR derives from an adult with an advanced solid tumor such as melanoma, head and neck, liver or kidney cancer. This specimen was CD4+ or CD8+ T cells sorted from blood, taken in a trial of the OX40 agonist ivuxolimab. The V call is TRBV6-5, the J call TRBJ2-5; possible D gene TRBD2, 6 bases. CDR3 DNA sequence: TGTGCCAGCAGCTACCCCGGGGGAGCGACCCAGTACTTC. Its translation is CASSYPGGATQYF.